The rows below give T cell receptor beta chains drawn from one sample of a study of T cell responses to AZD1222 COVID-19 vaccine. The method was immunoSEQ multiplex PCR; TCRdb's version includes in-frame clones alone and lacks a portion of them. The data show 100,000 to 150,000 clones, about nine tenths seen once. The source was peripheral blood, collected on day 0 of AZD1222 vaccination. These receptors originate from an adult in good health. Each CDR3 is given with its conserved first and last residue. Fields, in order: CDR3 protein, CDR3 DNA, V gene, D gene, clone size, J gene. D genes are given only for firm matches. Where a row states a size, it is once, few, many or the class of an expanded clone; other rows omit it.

CASRPFVTSNQPQHF | TGTGCCAGCAGACCCTTCGTGACTAGCAATCAGCCCCAGCATTTT | TRBV6-5 | - | - | TRBJ1-5
CASSSGDAGELFF | TGCGCCAGCAGCTCAGGAGACGCCGGGGAGCTGTTTTTT | TRBV10-1 | - | - | TRBJ2-2
CATRRGTGNTIYF | TGTGCCACCCGACGGGGTACGGGAAACACCATATATTTT | TRBV6-5 | - | few | TRBJ1-3
CASSVGTGGPDTQYF | TGTGCCAGCAGTGTGGGGACAGGGGGACCAGATACGCAGTATTTT | TRBV6-4 | TRBD1 | - | TRBJ2-3
CASSDPVTGGGYGYTF | TGTGCCAGCAGTGACCCCGTTACCGGAGGCGGCTATGGCTACACCTTC | TRBV6-2/TRBV6-3 | - | - | TRBJ1-2
CAWSVVAGGATDTQYF | TGTGCCTGGAGTGTCGTGGCAGGGGGCGCGACAGATACGCAGTATTTT | TRBV30 | TRBD1 | - | TRBJ2-3
CASSATGSGELFF | TGTGCCAGCAGCGCCACAGGGTCCGGGGAGCTGTTTTTT | TRBV11-3 | - | - | TRBJ2-2
CASSQGMTGGNGYTF | TGCGCCAGCAGCCAAGGGATGACAGGGGGTAATGGCTACACCTTC | TRBV4-3 | TRBD1 | - | TRBJ1-2
CASSIQEGDTEAFF | TGTGCCAGTAGTATACAGGAAGGGGACACTGAAGCTTTCTTT | TRBV19 | - | - | TRBJ1-1
CATSDFPRGNTEAFF | TGTGCCACCAGTGATTTCCCGCGGGGGAACACTGAAGCTTTCTTT | TRBV24-1 | - | - | TRBJ1-1
CASSLSDSPYGYTF | TGTGCCAGCAGCTTAAGTGACAGTCCCTATGGCTACACCTTC | TRBV11-2 | - | - | TRBJ1-2
CASSLQVGETQYF | TGTGCCAGCAGCTTACAGGTTGGGGAGACCCAGTACTTC | TRBV14 | - | - | TRBJ2-5
CASSPPGLAGGVDTQYF | TGTGCCAGCAGCCCGCCGGGACTAGCGGGGGGAGTAGATACGCAGTATTTT | TRBV7-3 | TRBD2 | - | TRBJ2-3
CASSLGQGYTF | TGTGCCAGCAGCTTAGGTCAGGGCTACACCTTC | TRBV7-8 | - | once | TRBJ1-2
CASSYDAGYGYTF | TGTGCCAGCAGTTACGATGCGGGCTATGGCTACACCTTC | TRBV6-5 | - | - | TRBJ1-2
CASSLNPATEGFEKLFF | TGTGCCAGCAGTTTAAATCCGGCGACGGAGGGATTCGAAAAACTGTTTTTT | TRBV28 | - | - | TRBJ1-4
CASSPESVVPQHF | TGTGCCAGCTCACCAGAGTCTGTGGTGCCCCAGCATTTT | TRBV18 | - | - | TRBJ1-5
CASRPPSRDEQFF | TGTGCCAGCAGGCCGCCTTCCAGGGATGAGCAGTTCTTC | TRBV12-3/TRBV12-4 | - | - | TRBJ2-1
CASSLVPGARDTIYF | TGTGCCAGCAGCTTAGTCCCGGGGGCGCGGGACACCATATATTTT | TRBV7-9 | - | - | TRBJ1-3
CAITQGGAGELFF | TGTGCCATCACCCAGGGTGGGGCCGGGGAGCTGTTTTTT | TRBV10-3 | - | - | TRBJ2-2
CASSQSHGPEQYF | TGCGCCAGCAGTCAATCTCATGGCCCCGAGCAGTACTTC | TRBV23-1 | - | - | TRBJ2-7
CASSYLALATNEKLFF | TGTGCCAGCAGTTACCTCGCGCTCGCAACTAATGAAAAACTGTTTTTT | TRBV6-2/TRBV6-3 | - | - | TRBJ1-4
CASSLALATYQETQYF | TGTGCCAGCAGCTTAGCCTTAGCGACGTACCAAGAGACCCAGTACTTC | TRBV7-9 | - | - | TRBJ2-5
CAISESGLSLGTDTQYF | TGTGCCATCAGTGAGTCGGGCCTTAGCCTGGGCACAGATACGCAGTATTTT | TRBV10-3 | - | - | TRBJ2-3
CASSHTGMDLGNTIYF | TGTGCCAGCAGTCATACTGGCATGGACCTGGGAAACACCATATATTTT | TRBV13 | - | - | TRBJ1-3
CASSIGRVPNGYTF | TGTGCCAGTAGTATCGGCAGGGTCCCTAATGGCTACACCTTC | TRBV19 | - | few | TRBJ1-2
CASSARNGGNQPQHF | TGTGCCAGCAGCGCCCGAAACGGTGGCAATCAGCCCCAGCATTTT | TRBV7-9 | - | - | TRBJ1-5